This T cell receptor (beta chain) was identified during a study of blood T cell repertoires in COVID-19. Overall study context: Samples representing acute and convalescent COVID-19 were sourced from the United States, Italy and Spain. Sources were T cells, B-cell-depleted T cells, or PBMCs; the material itself was cDNA or gDNA.

Germline V CDR1 and CDR2: LGHNA, YSLEER. The CDR3 has 11 amino acids. The ends were cut back, 6 bases at V and 2 bases at J, with 4 bases in the middle. Here immunoSEQ multiplex PCR was the method, and the copy in TCRdb shows in-frame clones only, minus some. This table has under 30,000 clones, about 90% appearing once. Material for sequencing was peripheral blood. This chain links TRBV4-3 with TRBJ1-1; no clear D. The sequence was collected from a human donor with active COVID-19. The donor label of this sample is uncertain. CDR3 sequence reads: CASRSNTEAFF. Written as DNA, the CDR3 is TGCGCCAGCAGGTCAAACACTGAAGCTTTCTTT.